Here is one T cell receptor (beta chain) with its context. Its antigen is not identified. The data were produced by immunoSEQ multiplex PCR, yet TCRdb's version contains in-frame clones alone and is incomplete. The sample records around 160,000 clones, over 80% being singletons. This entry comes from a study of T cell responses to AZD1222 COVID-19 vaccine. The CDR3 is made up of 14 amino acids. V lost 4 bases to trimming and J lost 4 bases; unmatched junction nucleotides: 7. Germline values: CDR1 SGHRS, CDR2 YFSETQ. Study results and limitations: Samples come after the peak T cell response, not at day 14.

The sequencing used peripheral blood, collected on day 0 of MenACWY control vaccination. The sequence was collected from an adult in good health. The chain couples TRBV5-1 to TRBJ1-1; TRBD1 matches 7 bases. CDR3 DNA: TGCGCCAGCAGCCCGCTGACAGGGCCCACTGAAGCTTTCTTT. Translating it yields CASSPLTGPTEAFF.